This note documents a single TCR beta chain sequence. Its target is not known. Germline V gene data show CDR1 as SQVTM and CDR2 as ANQGSEA. V lost 4 bases and J lost 1; bases outside the gene matches: 12. CDR3 size: 18 residues. This entry comes from a study of identical twins. Notes on the study in general: Beta out-of-frame sequences showed weaker excess sharing between twins.

TCRdb redid the calling of the 5' RACE reads with MiXCR, one entry per CDR3 protein. The data show hundreds of thousands of distinct CDR3 sequences, with about 20% seen just once and around 12% held by the top ten. The data were also submitted as part of a second study, on T cells expressing NK-cell markers. This second study notes: From sorted CD3+CD56+NKG2C+, CD3+CD56+NKG2C- and CD3+CD56-NKG2C+ T cells came the TCR beta repertoires.

The receptor was derived from a woman aged 18 to 35 in good health. This rearrangement joins TRBV29-1 to TRBJ2-1; 11 positions agree with TRBD2. Source material: PBMCs. CDR3 coding DNA: TGCAGCGTTGTTTCAGGACCATTAGCGGGGGGGTCCTACAATGAGCAGTTCTTC. Protein sequence: CSVVSGPLAGGSYNEQFF.